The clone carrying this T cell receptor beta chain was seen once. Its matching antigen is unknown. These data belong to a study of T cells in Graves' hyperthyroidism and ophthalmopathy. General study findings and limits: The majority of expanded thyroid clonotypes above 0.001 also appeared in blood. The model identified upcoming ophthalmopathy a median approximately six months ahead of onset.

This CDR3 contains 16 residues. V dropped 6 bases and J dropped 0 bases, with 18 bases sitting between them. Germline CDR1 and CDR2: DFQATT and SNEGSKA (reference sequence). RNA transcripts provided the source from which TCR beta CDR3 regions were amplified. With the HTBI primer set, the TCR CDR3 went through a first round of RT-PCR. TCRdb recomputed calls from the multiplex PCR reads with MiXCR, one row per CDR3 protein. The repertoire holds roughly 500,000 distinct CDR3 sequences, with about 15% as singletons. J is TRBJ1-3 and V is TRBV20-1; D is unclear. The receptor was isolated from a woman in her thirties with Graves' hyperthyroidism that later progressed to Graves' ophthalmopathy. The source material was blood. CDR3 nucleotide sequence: TGCAGTGCCAAGGTTTCTAACAGCCGCTCTGGAAACACCATATATTTT. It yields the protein CSAKVSNSRSGNTIYF.